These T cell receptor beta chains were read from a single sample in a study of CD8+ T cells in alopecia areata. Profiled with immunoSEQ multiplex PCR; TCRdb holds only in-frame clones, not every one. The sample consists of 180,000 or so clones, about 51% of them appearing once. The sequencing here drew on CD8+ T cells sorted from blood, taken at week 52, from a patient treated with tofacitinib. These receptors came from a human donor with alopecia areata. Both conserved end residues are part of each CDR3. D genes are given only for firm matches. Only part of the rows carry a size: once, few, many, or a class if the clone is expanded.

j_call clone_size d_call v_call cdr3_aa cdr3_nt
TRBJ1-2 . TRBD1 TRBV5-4 CASSPGGIGYTF TGTGCCAGCAGCCCAGGGGGTATTGGCTACACCTTC
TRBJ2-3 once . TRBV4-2 CASSQADPDTQYF TGTGCCAGCAGCCAAGCGGACCCAGATACGCAGTATTTT
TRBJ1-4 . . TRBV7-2 CASSLNNFPEKLFF TGTGCCAGCAGCTTAAACAATTTCCCTGAAAAACTGTTTTTT
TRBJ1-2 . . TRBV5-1 CASSSPDSYGYTF TGCGCCAGCAGCTCCCCGGACAGCTATGGCTACACCTTC
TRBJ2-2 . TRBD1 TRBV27 CASKVQGAAGELFF TGTGCCAGCAAAGTACAGGGGGCTGCCGGGGAGCTGTTTTTT
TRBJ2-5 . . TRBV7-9 CASSPGEGETQYF TGTGCCAGCAGCCCCGGTGAAGGAGAGACCCAGTACTTC
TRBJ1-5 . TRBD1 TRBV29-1 CSVGMAGGNSGQPQHF TGCAGCGTTGGGATGGCAGGGGGCAACTCAGGACAGCCCCAGCATTTT
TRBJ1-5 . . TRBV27 CASSLLPPGRQPQHF TGTGCCAGCAGTCTCCTACCCCCGGGAAGGCAGCCCCAGCATTTT
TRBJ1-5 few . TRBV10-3 CAISESRASNQPQHF TGTGCCATCAGTGAGTCACGGGCCTCCAATCAGCCCCAGCATTTT
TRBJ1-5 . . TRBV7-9 CASSLAHQPQHF TGTGCCAGCAGCTTAGCCCATCAGCCCCAGCATTTT
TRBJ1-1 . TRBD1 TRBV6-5 CASSRQGGTEAFF TGTGCCAGCAGCCGACAGGGGGGCACTGAAGCTTTCTTT
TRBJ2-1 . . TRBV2 CASSAPPRNNEQFF TGTGCCAGCAGTGCCCCACCGAGGAACAATGAGCAGTTCTTC
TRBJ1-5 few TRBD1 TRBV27 CASSYTGVGQPQHF TGTGCCAGCAGTTATACAGGGGTGGGACAGCCCCAGCATTTT
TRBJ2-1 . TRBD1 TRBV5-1 CASSNGTGGYNEQFF TGCGCCAGCAGCAACGGGACAGGGGGTTACAATGAGCAGTTCTTC
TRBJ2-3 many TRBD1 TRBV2 CASGGQGVTDTQYF TGTGCCAGCGGGGGACAGGGGGTCACAGATACGCAGTATTTT
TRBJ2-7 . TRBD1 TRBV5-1 CASSSRTGGVKAEQYF TGCGCCAGCAGCTCCCGGACAGGGGGCGTTAAGGCCGAGCAGTACTTC
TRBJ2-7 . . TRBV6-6 CASSYSQGHEQYF TGTGCCAGCAGTTACTCCCAGGGCCACGAGCAGTACTTC
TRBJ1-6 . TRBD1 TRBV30 CAWSGTRGGGSPLHF TGTGCCTGGAGTGGAACCCGAGGGGGCGGTTCACCCCTCCACTTT
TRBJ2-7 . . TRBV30 CAWSVGPGEQYF TGTGCCTGGAGTGTTGGCCCGGGCGAGCAGTACTTC
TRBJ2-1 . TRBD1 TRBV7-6 CASSSSGQGYNEQFF TGTGCCAGCAGCTCATCGGGACAGGGCTACAATGAGCAGTTCTTC
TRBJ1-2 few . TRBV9 CASSVQAEVGKYGYTF TGTGCCAGCAGCGTACAAGCTGAAGTCGGGAAATATGGCTACACCTTC
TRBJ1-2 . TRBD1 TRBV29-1 CSVGRDSTNYGYTF TGCAGCGTGGGCCGGGACAGCACTAATTATGGCTACACCTTC
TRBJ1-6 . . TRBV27 CASSTRENNSPLHF TGTGCCAGCAGTACCAGGGAGAATAATTCACCCCTCCACTTT
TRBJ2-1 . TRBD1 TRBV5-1 CASSLAQGANNEQFF TGCGCCAGCAGCTTGGCACAGGGGGCAAACAATGAGCAGTTCTTC
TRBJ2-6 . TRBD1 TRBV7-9 CASSLDREDSGANVLTF TGTGCCAGCAGCTTGGACAGGGAAGACTCTGGGGCCAACGTCCTGACTTTC
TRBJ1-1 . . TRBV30 CAWSPGITEAFF TGTGCCTGGTCCCCAGGGATTACTGAAGCTTTCTTT
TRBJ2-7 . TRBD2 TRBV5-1 CASSREGTGNEQYF TGCGCCAGCAGCCGGGAGGGGACCGGGAACGAGCAGTACTTC
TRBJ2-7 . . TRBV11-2 CASSLSTSSYEQYF TGTGCCAGCAGTTTGAGTACTAGTTCCTACGAGCAGTACTTC
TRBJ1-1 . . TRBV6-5 CASSSLHTEAFF TGTGCCAGCAGTTCCCTTCACACTGAAGCTTTCTTT
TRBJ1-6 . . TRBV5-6 CASSWTVGTSPLHF TGTGCCAGCAGTTGGACAGTGGGCACCTCACCCCTCCACTTT
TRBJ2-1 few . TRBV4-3 CASSMISVDYNEQFF TGCGCCAGCAGCATGATATCCGTAGACTACAATGAGCAGTTCTTC
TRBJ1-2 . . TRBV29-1 CSVDSGNGYTF TGCAGCGTTGATAGTGGGAATGGCTACACCTTC
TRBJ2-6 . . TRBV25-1 CASSGVGANVLTF TGTGCCAGCAGTGGAGTTGGGGCCAACGTCCTGACTTTC
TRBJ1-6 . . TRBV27 CASSLSNRGFSPLHF TGTGCCAGCAGTTTATCGAACCGGGGTTTTTCACCCCTCCACTTT
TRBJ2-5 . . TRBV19 CASSSSRGQETQYF TGTGCCAGTAGTAGTTCGAGGGGCCAAGAGACCCAGTACTTC
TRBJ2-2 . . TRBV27 CASSLLRGLVAGELFF TGTGCCAGCAGTTTATTGCGGGGGCTGGTCGCCGGGGAGCTGTTTTTT
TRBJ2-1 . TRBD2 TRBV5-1 CASSPAGGGAYEQFF TGCGCCAGCAGCCCTGCGGGCGGGGGGGCCTATGAGCAGTTCTTC
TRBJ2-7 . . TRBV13 CASSRGTNYEQYF TGTGCCAGCAGCAGAGGGACAAACTACGAGCAGTACTTC
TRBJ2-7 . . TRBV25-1 CASSDAYEQYF TGTGCCAGCAGTGATGCGTACGAGCAGTACTTC
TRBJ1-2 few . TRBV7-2 CASSSAGGALEGYTF TGTGCCAGCAGCTCAGCTGGGGGGGCCCTAGAGGGCTACACCTTC
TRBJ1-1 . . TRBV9 CASSASMKGMWTEAFF TGTGCCAGCAGCGCTAGCATGAAAGGTATGTGGACTGAAGCTTTCTTT
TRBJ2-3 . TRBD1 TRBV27 CASTVGTGGTDTQYF TGTGCCAGCACCGTCGGGACAGGAGGCACAGATACGCAGTATTTT
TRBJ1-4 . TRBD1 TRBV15 CATSSSNRGRSNEKLFF TGTGCCACCAGCAGCTCGAACAGGGGGAGGTCTAATGAAAAACTGTTTTTT
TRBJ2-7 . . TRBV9 CASSVGGVSYEQYF TGTGCCAGCAGCGTAGGGGGGGTCTCCTACGAGCAGTACTTC
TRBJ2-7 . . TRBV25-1 CASSDWGATYEQYF TGTGCCAGCAGTGACTGGGGAGCCACCTACGAGCAGTACTTC
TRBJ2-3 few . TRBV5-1 CASSLGRSTDTQYF TGCGCCAGCAGCTTGGGCAGGAGCACAGATACGCAGTATTTT
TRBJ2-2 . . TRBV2 CASRKGGSSTGELFF TGTGCCAGCAGAAAGGGGGGGAGTAGCACCGGGGAGCTGTTTTTT
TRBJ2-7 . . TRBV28 CASSSRTGFLNYEQYF TGTGCCAGCAGTTCAAGAACAGGATTTCTGAACTACGAGCAGTACTTC
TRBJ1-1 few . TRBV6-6 CASSPESTEAFF TGTGCCAGCAGCCCCGAGAGTACTGAAGCTTTCTTT
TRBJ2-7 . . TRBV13 CASSQVGGPRGLEQYF TGTGCCAGCAGTCAAGTTGGCGGGCCGCGAGGTCTCGAGCAGTACTTC
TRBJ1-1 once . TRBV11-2 CASSLETSTEAFF TGTGCCAGCAGCTTAGAGACAAGCACTGAAGCTTTCTTT